This paragraph covers one T cell receptor (beta chain) sequence. Sequencing was performed with immunoSEQ multiplex PCR; in TCRdb, only in-frame clones are kept and a portion is missing. The data show 70,000 to 95,000 clones, more than 85% seen once. The data were obtained in a study of Tregs in tolerant kidney transplant recipients. Trimming took 5 bases from V and 5 from J; bases not matched to a gene: 1. CDR3 size: 12 residues. Germline CDR1 is MNHNS and CDR2 is SASEGT. V is TRBV6-1 and J is TRBJ2-7; 9 positions agree with TRBD1. The sequence was obtained from a human donor who received a combined kidney and bone marrow transplant. Sequenced here: Tregs from blood, sampled before the transplant. The CDR3: CASSRTGDEQYF. CDR3 DNA sequence: TGTGCCAGCAGTCGGACAGGGGACGAGCAGTACTTC.